These 32 T cell receptor beta chains share one sample of origin, sequenced in a study of technical replicates of blood from several donors. Sequencing was performed with immunoSEQ multiplex PCR; in TCRdb, only in-frame clones are kept and a portion is missing. The sample has about 84,000 clones, roughly 92% seen once; the top ten hold about 0.26%. Sequenced material: T cells isolated from PBMCs. These receptors were obtained from a human donor in good health.

The sample holds one count of this clone. V is TRBV28 and J is TRBJ2-2; 13 bases match TRBD2. Looked up from germline, CDR1 is MDHEN and CDR2 is SYDVKM. J lost 0 bases, V lost 3 bases, and 22 bases had no gene match. The CDR3 sequence is 24 residues long. CDR3 sequence: CASSFGFTLSTSGRADSNTGELFF. The CDR3 region has the DNA TGTGCCAGCAGTTTTGGGTTCACCCTAAGCACTAGCGGGAGGGCCGACTCGAACACCGGGGAGCTGTTTTTT.

The V call is TRBV7-9, the J call TRBJ2-3, with D possibly being TRBD1 (6 bases). There are 16 residues in the CDR3. Trimming took off 5 bases at V and 0 bases at J, with 15 bases between the two ends. Germline CDR1 reads SEHNR; CDR2 reads FQNEAQ (reference sequence). The CDR3 region is CASSPHGQPSTDTQYF. CDR3 DNA sequence: TGTGCCAGCAGCCCTCACGGACAGCCTAGCACAGATACGCAGTATTTT.

The chain couples TRBV5-5 to TRBJ1-5; no firm D call. V was cut by 0 bases and J by 2 bases, with 6 bases left in between. Per germline, CDR1 SGHKS and CDR2 YYEKEE (reference sequence). The CDR3 consists of 14 residues. The CDR3 spells CASSLVGGNQPQHF. The CDR3 bases are TGTGCCAGCAGCTTGGTCGGGGGCAATCAGCCCCAGCATTTT.

Written as DNA, the CDR3 is TGTGCCGCCGCCGGGGAAACGTACAATGAGCAGTTCTTC. This sequence encodes CAAAGETYNEQFF. V gene TRBV2 combines with J gene TRBJ2-1, with D possibly matching TRBD2 (5 bases). V lost 11 bases and J lost 4, with 15 bases in between. The CDR3 totals 13 residues. Looked up from germline, CDR1 is SNHLY and CDR2 is FYNNEI.

This clone has only one observation. The rearrangement joins TRBV10-1 to TRBJ1-6; D gene unclear. CDR3 length equals 13 residues. Germline CDR1 WNHNN, CDR2 SYGVQD (reference sequence). Trimming left V 7 bases short and J 8 bases short, with 12 bases between. CDR3 DNA sequence: TGCGCCAGCACCCCAACCCCGGATTCACCCCTCCACTTT. Amino acid sequence: CASTPTPDSPLHF.

The chain combines TRBV4-1 with TRBJ2-1; D may be TRBD1 (6 bases). The CDR3 loop spans 14 amino acids. Germline V gene lookup returns CDR1 MGHRA and CDR2 YSYEKL. Trimming removed 5 bases at V and 6 bases at J, with 14 bases between. The CDR3 DNA reads as TGCGCCAGCAGCGGAAGGGACACCTCCAATGAGCAGTTCTTC. This gives the protein CASSGRDTSNEQFF.

The chain employs TRBV11-2 and TRBJ2-3; D may be TRBD2 (5 bases). Looked up from germline, CDR1 is SGHAT and CDR2 is FQNNGV. The CDR3 is made up of 17 amino acids. V lost 0 bases and J 0 bases, leaving 13 bases between the germline ends. The CDR3, as DNA: TGTGCCAGCAGCTTAGATCTGTTAGCGTCTAGCACAGATACGCAGTATTTT. This codes for CASSLDLLASSTDTQYF.

The chain has TRBV28 and TRBJ1-1, with a weak D call TRBD1 (6 bases). Trimming stripped 7 bases from V and 8 bases from J, with 14 bases between. The CDR3 covers 12 residues. The V gene's germline CDR1 is MDHEN and CDR2 SYDVKM. The chain's CDR3 is CASNSWGTEAFF. Written as DNA, the CDR3 is TGTGCCAGCAACTCTTGGGGGACAGAAGCTTTCTTT.

This chain connects TRBV4-1 to TRBJ1-2; TRBD1 is a possible D gene (5 bases). CDR1 and CDR2 from the germline V gene are MGHRA and YSYEKL. Trimming shortened V by 1 base and J by 5 bases, and 8 bases separated the two germline ends. The CDR3 runs 13 residues. The chain's CDR3 is CASSQAGGYGYTF. As DNA, the CDR3 is TGCGCCAGCAGCCAAGCGGGGGGATATGGCTACACCTTC.

This rearrangement joins TRBV4-1 to TRBJ2-6, with D perhaps matching TRBD1 (6 bases). This CDR3 has 16 amino acids. Per the germline V gene, CDR1 is MGHRA and CDR2 is YSYEKL. V was shortened by 2 bases and J by 4 bases, with 12 bases between the two germline ends. CDR3 coding DNA: TGCGCCAGCAGCCAAACAGGGCTACCCGGGGCCAACGTCCTGACTTTC. Encoded protein: CASSQTGLPGANVLTF.

The chain employs TRBV4-1 and TRBJ1-1, with no clear D. Germline V gene sequence: CDR1 MGHRA, CDR2 YSYEKL. The CDR3 runs 17 residues. V was pared by 3 bases and J by 0 bases, with 17 bases between. The CDR3 DNA sequence: TGCGCCAGCAGCCACCCTACCGGGGAACAGATGAACACTGAAGCTTTCTTT. This encodes CASSHPTGEQMNTEAFF.

The chain couples TRBV7-9 to TRBJ2-3; TRBD2 agrees at 7 bases. The CDR3 spans 15 residues. The V segment lost 5 bases and the J segment 1 base; nucleotides outside the gene matches: 6. CDR1 and CDR2 from the germline V gene are SEHNR and FQNEAQ (reference sequence). The CDR3 DNA reads TGTGCCAGCAGCCTAGGACTAGTCGGCACAGATACGCAGTATTTT. It yields the protein CASSLGLVGTDTQYF.

The chain combines TRBV9 with TRBJ2-1; D is perhaps TRBD2 (5 bases). Deletions cut 3 bases from V and 5 bases from J, with 9 bases between. The CDR3 has 13 residues. Germline V gene data show CDR1 as SGDLS and CDR2 as YYNGEE. CDR3 protein: CASSARGNNEQFF. CDR3 coding DNA: TGTGCCAGCAGCGCACGGGGTAACAATGAGCAGTTCTTC.

This sequence joins TRBV6-4 and TRBJ1-5; D uncertain. CDR3 length equals 11 residues. Per germline, CDR1 MRHNA and CDR2 SNTAGT. Trimming took off 4 bases at V and 9 bases at J, with 7 bases between the two ends. CDR3 coding DNA: TGTGCCAGCAGTGCCGGTGTGCCCCAGCATTTT. Amino acid sequence: CASSAGVPQHF.

V gene TRBV2 combines with J gene TRBJ1-3, with TRBD1 as a possible D gene (5 bases). The CDR3 is made up of 14 amino acids. Trimming cost V 4 bases and J 2 bases, with 9 bases left between them. Germline V gene sequence: CDR1 SNHLY, CDR2 FYNNEI. CDR3 sequence (DNA): TGTGCCAGCAGTGGTCCCAGGGCTGGAAACACCATATATTTT. Translation gives CASSGPRAGNTIYF.

V is TRBV27 and J is TRBJ2-7; 10 nucleotides match TRBD2. The V gene's germline CDR1 is MNHEY and CDR2 SMNVEV (reference sequence). V lost 2 bases, J lost 3 bases, and 10 bases stayed unmatched. The length of the CDR3 is 17 residues. The CDR3 nucleotides read TGTGCCAGCAGTTTAAGTCCTAGACTAGCGGGTGGCTACGAGCAGTACTTC. This encodes CASSLSPRLAGGYEQYF.

The V and J genes are TRBV28 and TRBJ2-1; 9 nucleotides match TRBD2. The CDR3 is 16 residues long. CDR1 is MDHEN, CDR2 SYDVKM, per germline. V was clipped by 3 bases and J by 6 bases; unmatched bases: 9. CDR3 in DNA: TGTGCCAGCAGTTTGACTCTTCGCGGGAGGGGCAATGAGCAGTTCTTC. Translated, it gives CASSLTLRGRGNEQFF.

The genes are TRBV13 and TRBJ2-4, with D uncertain. Trimming pared 0 bases from V and 5 bases from J, leaving 17 bases between. Germline loops: CDR1 PRHDT, CDR2 FYEKMQ (reference sequence). The length of the CDR3 is 17 residues. CDR3 sequence: CASSLGPGSEWENIQYF. The DNA of the CDR3 is TGTGCCAGCAGCTTAGGACCAGGCTCTGAATGGGAAAACATTCAGTACTTC.

The J gene is TRBJ2-3, the V gene TRBV11-2; D not resolved. The CDR3 has 16 amino acids. V lost 5 bases to trimming and J lost 0 bases, with 15 bases between them. Germline CDR1 reads SGHAT; CDR2 reads FQNNGV. CDR3 in DNA: TGTGCCAGCAGCCCCTTCTTGGCAGGTAGCACAGATACGCAGTATTTT. This sequence encodes CASSPFLAGSTDTQYF.

This chain connects TRBV7-9 to TRBJ2-7, with TRBD1 matching 8 bases. Germline values: CDR1 SEHNR, CDR2 FQNEAQ (reference sequence). V lost 4 bases and J lost 3; bases outside the gene matches: 20. The CDR3 contains 19 residues. Written as DNA, the CDR3 is TGTGCCAGCAGCTCTAGGGCGATAGGACAGGGCACCCCCAGCTACGAGCAGTACTTC. Its translation is CASSSRAIGQGTPSYEQYF.

V is TRBV19 and J is TRBJ1-2; TRBD1 agrees at 11 bases. There are 18 residues in the CDR3. The V gene end was trimmed by 3 bases and the J gene end by 8 bases; junction bases not matched to a gene: 17. Germline CDR1 reads LNHDA; CDR2 reads SQIVND (reference sequence). CDR3 sequence (DNA): TGTGCCAGTAGTATCAGACGACGGGACAGGGGGACCGTCGGGGGCTACACCTTC. Translated, it gives CASSIRRRDRGTVGGYTF.

V usage is TRBV25-1 and J usage is TRBJ1-6; no definite D call. V lost 8 bases, J lost 10 bases, and 12 bases lay in between. The CDR3 spans 12 residues. Germline CDR1 reads MGHDK; CDR2 reads SYGVNS. This CDR3 reads CASGGFSSPLHF. The CDR3 nucleotides are TGTGCCAGCGGAGGGTTTTCCTCACCCCTCCACTTT.

This chain connects TRBV29-1 to TRBJ2-7, with TRBD1 identical over 7 bases. CDR1 is SQVTM, CDR2 ANQGSEA, per germline. The junction had 15 bases not matched to a gene; V was cut back by 7 bases and J by 3 bases. The CDR3 is 15 residues long. The CDR3 coding sequence is TGCAGCGCCGAAATCCCTACAGGGGTTGACTACGAGCAGTACTTC. It yields the protein CSAEIPTGVDYEQYF.

The chain links TRBV15 to TRBJ1-5; 9 bases match TRBD1. The CDR3 is made up of 12 amino acids. The V and J ends lost 5 bases and 10 bases, in that order; junction bases with no gene match: 3. Per the germline V gene, CDR1 is LNHNV and CDR2 is YYDKDF (reference sequence). CDR3 sequence (DNA): TGTGCCACCAGCTGGGACAGGGCACCCCAGCATTTT. This gives the protein CATSWDRAPQHF.

The chain employs TRBV7-8 and TRBJ1-6, with a possible D match to TRBD1 (6 bases). The germline V gene has CDR1 SGHVS and CDR2 FQNEAQ. The V gene lost 2 bases and the J gene lost 10 bases, with 9 bases spanning the gap. The CDR3 loop spans 13 amino acids. CDR3: CASSLPGESPLHF. CDR3 in DNA: TGTGCCAGCAGCTTACCAGGGGAATCACCCCTCCACTTT.

The chain joins TRBV9 to TRBJ1-1; maybe TRBD1 (5 bases). Germline CDR1 and CDR2: SGDLS and YYNGEE. Trimming left V 4 bases short and J 0 bases short, with 13 bases between. CDR3 length: 15 amino acids. CDR3 bases: TGTGCCAGCAGCCCTTCCACAGGACTGAACACTGAAGCTTTCTTT. This gives the protein CASSPSTGLNTEAFF. Full variable domain (outside the CDR3, taken from reference TRBV9 and TRBJ1-1): DSGVTQTPKHLITATGQRVTLRCSPRSGDLSVYWYQQSLDQGLQFLIQYYNGEERAKGNILERFSAQQFPDLHSELNLSSLELGDSALYFCASSPSTGLNTEAFFGQGTRLTVV.

The rearrangement joins TRBV11-1 to TRBJ1-5; TRBD1 aligns across 7 bases. The germline CDR1 and CDR2 sequences are SGHAT and FQDESV (reference sequence). This CDR3 contains 13 residues. Trimming at V came to 5 bases and at J to 8 bases, leaving 6 bases not matched to a gene. The CDR3, as DNA: TGTGCCAGCAGCGAGGGGGCGTTTGAGCCCCAGCATTTT. This gives the protein CASSEGAFEPQHF. Supplemented by reference TRBV11-1 and TRBJ1-5, the full variable domain reads EAEVAQSPRYKITEKSQAVAFWCDPISGHATLYWYRQILGQGPELLVQFQDESVVDDSQLPKDRFSAERLKGVDSTLKIQPAELGDSAMYLCASSEGAFEPQHFGDGTRLSIL.

This clone was seen a handful of times. V is TRBV29-1 and J is TRBJ1-3; possible D gene TRBD1, 5 bases. The CDR3 sequence is 13 residues long. Germline V gene sequence: CDR1 SQVTM, CDR2 ANQGSEA. V lost 6 bases to trimming and J lost 2 bases, with 11 bases between them. DNA of the CDR3: TGCAGCGTCATGGCAGGGACTGGAAACACCATATATTTT. Amino acids: CSVMAGTGNTIYF.

Written as DNA, the CDR3 is TGTGCCAGCAGTTACTCAGAGGGCCTACCCTATGGCTACACCTTC. This codes for CASSYSEGLPYGYTF. This chain uses TRBV6-5 with TRBJ1-2, with D hard to call. CDR3 size: 15 residues. Germline CDR1 is MNHEY and CDR2 is SVGAGI. Trimming removed 0 bases at V and 4 bases at J, with 12 bases between.

V usage is TRBV11-2 and J usage is TRBJ1-5; the D gene is possibly TRBD1 (5 bases). The CDR3 spans 17 residues. From germline, CDR1 is SGHAT and CDR2 FQNNGV. V lost 6 bases to trimming and J lost 1 base, with 19 bases between them. The CDR3 DNA reads as TGTGCCAGCAGGGCGGACCGGCTACGACAGAGCAATCAGCCCCAGCATTTT. It is translated as CASRADRLRQSNQPQHF.

The V call is TRBV7-9, the J call TRBJ2-3; D is perhaps TRBD2 (6 bases). Germline lookup yields CDR1 SEHNR and CDR2 FQNEAQ (reference sequence). The ends were cut back, 4 bases at V and 2 bases at J, with 13 bases in the middle. This CDR3 has 15 residues. The CDR3 DNA sequence: TGTGCCAGCAGCTCCTTTGGAGGGCTCACAGATACGCAGTATTTT. Its protein is CASSSFGGLTDTQYF.

V and J are TRBV4-1 and TRBJ2-5; 7 bases are a match to TRBD2. Per germline, CDR1 MGHRA and CDR2 YSYEKL. CDR3 length: 16 residues. With V trimmed by 4 bases and J by 1 base, 9 bases remained unmatched. CDR3 sequence reads: CASSRGKGTIQETQYF. In DNA, the CDR3 is TGCGCCAGCAGCCGGGGAAAGGGGACTATCCAAGAGACCCAGTACTTC.